These 32 T cell receptor beta chains were sequenced from one sample in a study of Ad26.COV2.S vaccination and SARS-CoV-2 variants (dated by TCRdb to the early 2020s). In the paper's terms, the treatment or condition label means: roughly 19 received Ad26.COV2.S at low or high dose, single or two shots; about five received placebo; per-sample allocation not given. Repertoires of vaccine and placebo recipients were sequenced from samples taken on day 63 after the first injection. Library preparation was by the immunoSEQ multiplex PCR assay. Entries here come from immuneACCESS through TCRdb and include only in-frame sequences with V and J called. Some clones fail to appear in such tables; in the studies checked, an unresolved V gene covers under half of the shortfall, and the cause of the remainder is unknown. The sample table contains more than 300,000 clones; only one count was recorded for 85% to 90% of them. About 4.6% of the sample is taken by the ten largest.

The sequenced sample was peripheral blood, obtained in a trial of Ad26.COV2.S vaccine versus placebo. Source of these receptors: a person between 18 and 65 years old who received the Ad26.COV2.S COVID-19 vaccine or a placebo.

This clone was found a few times. The chain has TRBV7-2 and TRBJ2-1; perhaps TRBD2 as D (5 bases). CDR3 length equals 14 residues. Deletions cut 4 bases from V and 7 bases from J, with 14 bases between. Germline CDR1 is SGHTA and CDR2 is FQGNSA. The CDR3 DNA reads as TGTGCCAGCAGCTCCGACCTGACGGGAAATGAGCAGTTCTTC. It yields the protein CASSSDLTGNEQFF.

The J gene is TRBJ1-4, the V gene TRBV27; 7 nucleotides match TRBD1. Trimming removed 3 bases from V and 10 bases from J; junction bases left unmatched: 8. The CDR3 is made up of 14 amino acids. Germline V gene data show CDR1 as MNHEY and CDR2 as SMNVEV (reference sequence). The CDR3 loop is CASSFGDRDLKLFF. For the CDR3, the DNA is TGTGCCAGCAGTTTCGGGGACAGAGACTTAAAACTGTTTTTT.

The V gene is TRBV3-1 (or the pseudogene TRBV3-2), the J gene TRBJ1-1; D call uncertain. Germline CDR1 reads LGHDT; CDR2 reads YNNKEL (reference sequence). CDR3 length: 13 amino acids. Deletions cut 4 bases from V and 4 bases from J, with 10 bases between. The CDR3 bases are TGTGCCAGCAGCCTGACGGATCGCACTGAAGCTTTCTTT. This codes for CASSLTDRTEAFF.

This chain uses TRBV14 with TRBJ2-1; the D is unclear. This CDR3 spans 14 amino acids. Germline CDR1 SGHDN, CDR2 FVKESK. V lost 4 bases and J 8 bases, leaving 15 bases between the germline ends. The chain's CDR3 is CASSLEYWQDEQFF. CDR3 nucleotide sequence: TGTGCCAGCAGCCTTGAATACTGGCAGGATGAGCAGTTCTTC.

The chain couples TRBV18 to TRBJ2-3, with D tentatively TRBD2 (6 bases). Germline lookup yields CDR1 KGHSH and CDR2 LQKENI. The CDR3 contains 12 residues. Deletions cut 4 bases from V and 6 bases from J, with 8 bases between. The CDR3 DNA reads as TGTGCCAGCTCACAGGGGAGGGATACGCAGTATTTT. It is translated as CASSQGRDTQYF.

The chain carries TRBV5-6 and TRBJ2-7, with D possibly called TRBD1 or TRBD2 (7 bases each). The CDR3 spans 13 residues. Germline CDR1 SGHDT, CDR2 YYEEEE. Trimming removed 4 bases at V and 5 bases at J, with 13 bases between. CDR3 coding DNA: TGTGCCAGCAGCAAAGCAGGGGGGGACGAGCAGTACTTC. Translation: CASSKAGGDEQYF. The full variable domain, in which reference TRBV5-6 and TRBJ2-7 provide the parts outside the CDR3, is DAGVTQSPTHLIKTRGQQVTLRCSPKSGHDTVSWYQQALGQGPQFIFQYYEEEERQRGNFPDRFSGHQFPNYSSELNVNALLLGDSALYLCASSKAGGDEQYFGPGTRLTVT.

The chain has TRBV27 and TRBJ1-2; D ambiguous. CDR1 is MNHEY, CDR2 SMNVEV, per germline (reference sequence). The CDR3 has 15 residues. Trimming removed 3 bases from V and 2 bases from J, with 13 bases in between. The CDR3 loop reads CASSFEPGLNYGYTF. The CDR3 coding sequence is TGTGCCAGCAGTTTTGAGCCAGGCCTGAACTATGGCTACACCTTC.

This chain connects TRBV28 to TRBJ2-3; 8 bases match TRBD2. The ends lost 3 bases at V and 2 bases at J; junction bases unmatched: 16. This CDR3 spans 19 amino acids. Per germline, CDR1 MDHEN and CDR2 SYDVKM. The CDR3 spells CASSFFSLLAGLPTDTQYF. CDR3 bases: TGTGCCAGCAGTTTTTTTTCCCTCTTAGCGGGACTACCCACAGATACGCAGTATTTT.

The chain employs TRBV19 and TRBJ2-1; tentatively, D is TRBD2 (6 bases). The CDR3 runs to 16 residues. Germline loops: CDR1 LNHDA, CDR2 SQIVND (reference sequence). The germline V and J ends were trimmed by 4 bases and 4 bases, with 17 bases remaining between them. CDR3 protein: CASSKIRLGGYNEQFF. The CDR3 DNA reads TGTGCCAGTAGTAAAATACGTTTGGGGGGTTACAATGAGCAGTTCTTC.

The chain carries TRBV11-2 and TRBJ1-6; TRBD1 might be the D (6 bases). Trimming removed 5 bases from V and 1 base from J, with 12 bases in between. Germline CDR1 and CDR2: SGHAT and FQNNGV. The CDR3 is 16 residues long. The CDR3 loop is CASSQGQGSYNSPLHF. The CDR3 nucleotides read TGTGCCAGCAGCCAGGGTCAGGGGTCCTATAATTCACCCCTCCACTTT.

This clone has more than one count but fewer than ten. This rearrangement joins TRBV12-5 to TRBJ2-3; tentative D call: TRBD2 (6 bases). Germline CDR1 and CDR2: LGHNT and FRNRAP. Trimming removed 6 bases from V and 2 bases from J, with 15 bases in between. This CDR3 has 15 amino acids. The CDR3 loop is CASGPGVRPTDTQYF. In nucleotides, the CDR3 is TGTGCTAGTGGCCCGGGAGTTAGGCCCACAGATACGCAGTATTTT.

The J gene is TRBJ2-2, the V gene TRBV5-8, with TRBD1 matching over 9 bases. Per the germline V gene, CDR1 is SGHTS and CDR2 is YDEGEE. The V and J ends lost 8 bases and 4 bases, in that order; junction bases with no gene match: 6. This CDR3 is built from 14 residues. In nucleotides, the CDR3 is TGTGCCAGTACCCGACAGGGGGGCACCGGGGAGCTGTTTTTT. Encoded protein: CASTRQGGTGELFF.

This clone has a single count. The chain carries TRBV6-2 or TRBV6-3 and TRBJ1-1; D is undetermined. Trimming removed 4 bases at V and 9 bases at J, with 9 bases between. The CDR3 is 11 amino acids. Germline V gene sequence: CDR1 MNHEY, CDR2 SVGEGT. The CDR3: CASSSGQKAFF. DNA of the CDR3: TGTGCCAGCAGTTCTGGGCAGAAAGCTTTCTTT.

This clone has just one count. The rearrangement joins TRBV3-1 (or the pseudogene TRBV3-2) to TRBJ2-7, with 11 bases lining up with TRBD2. Per germline, CDR1 LGHDT and CDR2 YNNKEL (reference sequence). The V and J ends lost 1 base and 0 bases, in that order; junction bases with no gene match: 2. The CDR3 runs to 16 residues. CDR3 nucleotide sequence: TGTGCCAGCAGCCAAGGACTAGCGGGAAACTCCTACGAGCAGTACTTC. Encoded protein: CASSQGLAGNSYEQYF.

This clone was counted between two and nine times. J is TRBJ1-3 and V is TRBV30, with 8 nucleotides matching TRBD1. The CDR3 length is 15 residues. J lost 4 bases, V lost 2 bases, and 7 bases had no gene match. Germline V gene sequence: CDR1 GTSNPN, CDR2 SVGIG (reference sequence). The CDR3 loop reads CAWSLQGATGNTIYF. CDR3 coding DNA: TGTGCCTGGAGTCTCCAGGGGGCGACCGGAAACACCATATATTTT.

The genes are TRBV7-8 and TRBJ1-3; D unresolved. The length of the CDR3 is 15 residues. Germline values: CDR1 SGHVS, CDR2 FQNEAQ. The V end was cut by 5 bases, the J end by 0 bases, with 11 bases between. The CDR3 nucleotides are TGTGCCAGCAGCCTGGACTTCTTCTCTGGAAACACCATATATTTT. Residues: CASSLDFFSGNTIYF.

This clone showed up just once. The chain joins TRBV19 to TRBJ2-7, with D uncertain. This CDR3 has 16 amino acids. Germline loops: CDR1 LNHDA, CDR2 SQIVND (reference sequence). V was trimmed by 5 bases and J by 1 base, leaving 18 bases between them. The DNA for the CDR3 is TGTGCCAGTAGTTCGCGACCGGGCCAAAATTCCTACGAGCAGTACTTC. Encoded protein: CASSSRPGQNSYEQYF.

This clone showed up just once. The V and J genes are TRBV19 and TRBJ1-1; TRBD1 matches 11 bases. This CDR3 region has 19 residues. Looked up from germline, CDR1 is LNHDA and CDR2 is SQIVND (reference sequence). The V and J ends lost 8 bases and 0 bases, in that order; junction bases with no gene match: 17. The CDR3 nucleotides read TGTGCCAGTTCCCCTATTCCGGGACAGGGGGGTTCAATGAACACTGAAGCTTTCTTT. Translating it yields CASSPIPGQGGSMNTEAFF.

The rearrangement links TRBV2 to TRBJ2-7; the D is unclear. Trimming took 6 bases from V and 2 from J, leaving 11 bases between them. This CDR3 is 13 amino acids long. CDR1 is SNHLY, CDR2 FYNNEI, per germline. The DNA for the CDR3 is TGTGCCAGCAGGGTCGAGCGTCCCTACGAGCAGTACTTC. It specifies CASRVERPYEQYF.

The chain is built from TRBV11-3 and TRBJ2-1; the match to TRBD2 covers 7 bases. CDR1 is SGHNT, CDR2 YENEEA, per germline. J lost 6 bases, V lost 0 bases, and 5 bases had no gene match. The CDR3 length is 15 residues. The CDR3 protein is CASSLEGGVTNEQFF. CDR3 nucleotide sequence: TGTGCCAGCAGCTTAGAGGGGGGGGTGACCAATGAGCAGTTCTTC.

This clone was detected many times. The rearrangement uses TRBV27 and TRBJ2-3; possibly TRBD1 for D (6 bases). Trimming left V 7 bases short and J 2 bases short, with 10 bases between. The CDR3 is made up of 13 amino acids. Germline CDR1 is MNHEY and CDR2 is SMNVEV (reference sequence). The CDR3 reads CASTAGATDTQYF. The CDR3, as DNA: TGTGCCAGCACGGCAGGGGCCACAGATACGCAGTATTTT.

The chain has TRBV7-2 and TRBJ2-6; D is possibly TRBD1 or TRBD2 (5 bases each). CDR3 length equals 16 residues. Germline V CDR1 and CDR2: SGHTA, FQGNSA. V dropped 1 base and J dropped 0 bases, with 7 bases sitting between them. The CDR3, as DNA: TGTGCCAGCAGCTTAGAGGGGACCTCTGGGGCCAACGTCCTGACTTTC. Translated: CASSLEGTSGANVLTF.

The chain has TRBV6-1 and TRBJ1-6; the D is unclear. The V gene lost 3 bases and the J gene lost 7 bases, with 10 bases spanning the gap. The V gene's germline CDR1 is MNHNS and CDR2 SASEGT. The CDR3 spans 14 residues. CDR3 in DNA: TGTGCCAGCAGTGAGCTGGCGCGAAATTCACCCCTCCACTTT. This gives the protein CASSELARNSPLHF.

The chain's CDR3 is CASSSTGELFF. The DNA of the CDR3 is TGTGCCAGCAGCAGCACCGGGGAGCTGTTTTTT. The gene calls are TRBV7-8 and TRBJ2-2; D remains ambiguous. Germline V gene lookup returns CDR1 SGHVS and CDR2 FQNEAQ. The CDR3 extends over 11 amino acids. Trimming pared 5 bases from V and 4 bases from J, leaving 2 bases between. Full variable domain (rest looked up from reference TRBV7-8 and TRBJ2-2): GAGVSQSPRYKVAKRGQDVALRCDPISGHVSLFWYQQALGQGPEFLTYFQNEAQLDKSGLPSDRFFAERPEGSVSTLKIQRTQQEDSAVYLCASSSTGELFFGEGSRLTVL.

The rearrangement links TRBV7-9 to TRBJ2-3; D is unresolved. In germline, CDR1 is SEHNR, CDR2 FQNEAQ (reference sequence). The length of the CDR3 is 14 residues. Trimming removed 2 bases at V and 2 bases at J, with 8 bases between. In DNA form, the CDR3 reads TGTGCCAGCAGCTTAACACAGTCCACAGATACGCAGTATTTT. Its translation: CASSLTQSTDTQYF.

CDR3 nucleotide sequence: TGTGCCAGCAGCTTGGCCAGTCAGGGGGCAAACTATGGCTACACCTTC. Translated, it gives CASSLASQGANYGYTF. J is TRBJ1-2 and V is TRBV5-4, with 8 positions matching TRBD1. Germline lookup yields CDR1 SGHNT and CDR2 YYREEE (reference sequence). After removal of 0 bases from V and 2 bases from J, the junction contained 6 bases not matched to a gene. CDR3 length: 16 amino acids.

The chain joins TRBV7-9 to TRBJ2-2, with D possibly called TRBD1 or TRBD2 (6 bases each). Germline lookup yields CDR1 SEHNR and CDR2 FQNEAQ (reference sequence). The CDR3 consists of 15 residues. Trimming pared 3 bases from V and 4 bases from J, leaving 12 bases between. The CDR3: CASSFSQGGTGELFF. In DNA, the CDR3 is TGTGCCAGCAGCTTCTCACAGGGAGGCACCGGGGAGCTGTTTTTT. The complete variable domain, with remaining parts taken from reference TRBV7-9 and TRBJ2-2, reads DTGVSQNPRHKITKRGQNVTFRCDPISEHNRLYWYRQTLGQGPEFLTYFQNEAQLEKSRLLSDRFSAERPKGSFSTLEIQRTEQGDSAMYLCASSFSQGGTGELFFGEGSRLTVL.

The chain is built from TRBV7-2 and TRBJ1-3, with D possibly matching TRBD1 (6 bases). The CDR3 is 16 amino acids. Trimming left V 2 bases short and J 2 bases short, with 13 bases between. Germline-derived CDR1 and CDR2 are SGHTA and FQGNSA. The CDR3 DNA is TGTGCCAGCAGCTTACACCTACAGGGCACTGGAAACACCATATATTTT. Translating it yields CASSLHLQGTGNTIYF.

A single count supports this clone. The DNA of the CDR3 is TGTGCCAGTAGCCGAGGACAGGGAAGCAATCAGCCCCAGCATTTT. It translates to CASSRGQGSNQPQHF. The chain employs TRBV19 and TRBJ1-5, with 8 bases aligning to TRBD1. Trimming removed 6 bases from V and 1 base from J; junction bases left unmatched: 5. The CDR3 extends over 15 amino acids. CDR1 and CDR2 (germline): LNHDA, SQIVND (reference sequence).

This chain connects TRBV7-7 to TRBJ2-1; 9 bases are a match to TRBD2. The V and J ends lost 0 bases and 4 bases, in that order; junction bases with no gene match: 4. Germline lookup yields CDR1 SSHAT and CDR2 FNYEAQ (reference sequence). The CDR3 is 16 amino acids. CDR3 residues: CASSLATSGPYNEQFF. The CDR3 bases are TGTGCCAGCAGCTTAGCGACTAGCGGTCCGTACAATGAGCAGTTCTTC. Supplemented by reference TRBV7-7 and TRBJ2-1, the full variable domain reads GAGVSQSPRYKVTKRGQDVTLRCDPISSHATLYWYQQALGQGPEFLTYFNYEAQPDKSGLPSDRFSAERPEGSISTLTIQRTEQRDSAMYRCASSLATSGPYNEQFFGPGTRLTVL.

This clone came up once. The rearrangement joins TRBV28 to TRBJ1-4, with no clear D. The germline CDR1 and CDR2 sequences are MDHEN and SYDVKM. V was shortened by 2 bases and J by 7 bases, with 11 bases between the two germline ends. The length of the CDR3 is 14 residues. The CDR3 DNA is TGTGCCAGCAGTTTACCAGATGGGTCTGAAAAACTGTTTTTT. It codes for CASSLPDGSEKLFF.

V usage is TRBV29-1 and J usage is TRBJ2-1; the match to TRBD2 covers 8 bases. Germline V gene lookup returns CDR1 SQVTM and CDR2 ANQGSEA. The CDR3 has 14 amino acids. V shed 6 bases and J 2 bases; nucleotides not matched to a gene: 6. In nucleotides, the CDR3 is TGCAGCGTATTGTGGCGGGAGGCCTACAATGAGCAGTTCTTC. It codes for CSVLWREAYNEQFF.